The sequence of this T cell receptor beta chain was determined in a study of blood T cell repertoires in COVID-19. The wider study: Samples representing acute and convalescent COVID-19 were sourced from the United States, Italy and Spain. PBMCs, B-cell-depleted T cells, or T cells provided the cDNA or gDNA that made up the material.

This clone was counted a few times. Followed longitudinally, the Seattle patients had been enrolled during active infection. Per the study methods: Nucleated cell counts were estimated from reference gene primer amplification. Here immunoSEQ multiplex PCR was the method, and the copy in TCRdb shows in-frame clones only, minus some. The V and J calls and clone size were taken over from that table, and D and trimming were inferred from the DNA. The sample carries 310,000 or so clones, approximately 91% recorded once. This receptor was taken from a woman younger than 45 with COVID-19, enrolled during active disease. The source material was peripheral blood.

CDR3 coding DNA: TGTGCCTCAGACAGCAACCCCTATGGCTACACCTTC. It is translated as CASDSNPYGYTF. The chain employs TRBV30 and TRBJ1-2, with D tentatively TRBD1 (5 bases). Germline CDR1 is GTSNPN and CDR2 is SVGIG (reference sequence). V lost 7 bases to trimming and J lost 4 bases, with 13 bases between them. The CDR3 contains 12 residues.